Listed below are T cell receptor beta chains from one sample, sequenced in a study of T cell repertoires in cytomegalovirus infection. Antigen specificity for these receptors is unknown. TCRdb reprocessed the reads via MiXCR and lists one record per CDR3 protein. The table records just over 450,000 distinct CDR3 sequences, about 39% of them present only once. Sequencing was performed on cultured PBMCs, taken from culture after CMV antigen stimulation. The receptor source for this set is a human donor in good health (CMV status not recorded). Some clones in this sample may be carry-over from other donors' samples. CDR3s include the opening cysteine and the closing phenylalanine or tryptophan. The D gene is left open where the match is weak. Size tells how often a clone was seen (once, few, many) or the class of an expanded clone, and some rows leave it out.

. | TRBJ1-2 | TRBV5-4 | . | TGTGCCAGCAGCTTACAGGCGGACTATGGCTACACCTTC | CASSLQADYGYTF
. | TRBJ2-1 | TRBV12-3/TRBV12-4 | TRBD2 | TGTGCCAGCAGTCTCCCAAGCGGGGGGGCTAAAGATGAGCAGTTCTTC | CASSLPSGGAKDEQFF
. | TRBJ2-3 | TRBV7-6 | . | TGTGCCAGCGGTCCCGGCGCGAGCACAGATACGCAGTATTTT | CASGPGASTDTQYF
. | TRBJ2-1 | TRBV7-2 | . | TGTGCCAGCATCAAGGGAGATGATACCAATGAGCAGTTCTTC | CASIKGDDTNEQFF
. | TRBJ1-6 | TRBV27 | . | TGTGCCAGCAGTTTAGGAAGGGTGAATTCACCCCTCCACTTT | CASSLGRVNSPLHF
. | TRBJ2-4 | TRBV12-3/TRBV12-4 | . | TGTGCCAGCATTTATTTCGGGACGATAGCCAAAAACATTCAGTACTTC | CASIYFGTIAKNIQYF
. | TRBJ1-1 | TRBV7-4 | . | TGTGCCGGTGGGGTGGGGAACACTGAAGCTTTCTTT | CAGGVGNTEAFF
. | TRBJ2-1 | TRBV7-6 | . | TGTGCCAGCAGCCCGATACAGGGTTCCAATGAGCAGTTCTTC | CASSPIQGSNEQFF
few | TRBJ2-1 | TRBV7-2 | . | TGTGCCAGCAGCTCATCCACTACGGGCGAGCAGTTCTTC | CASSSSTTGEQFF
. | TRBJ2-7 | TRBV19 | . | TGTGCCAGTAGTATAGGGGGAGGCAGATCCTACGAGCAGTACTTC | CASSIGGGRSYEQYF
. | TRBJ1-3 | TRBV7-2 | . | TGTGCCAGCAGCCCCACCCCATGGTCAGGGAACACCATATATTTT | CASSPTPWSGNTIYF
few | TRBJ1-5 | TRBV7-2 | . | TGTGCCAGCAACCGAGATCAGCCCCAGCATTTT | CASNRDQPQHF
. | TRBJ2-2 | TRBV28 | . | TGTGCCAGCAGATTGGTGATCGGGGAGCAGTTTTTT | CASRLVIGEQFF
few | TRBJ2-5 | TRBV7-2 | . | TGTGCCAGCAGCTTAACTTGGCAGCAAGAGACCCAGTACTTC | CASSLTWQQETQYF
once | TRBJ2-5 | TRBV6-1 | . | TGTGCCAGCAGTGAGGGAGCGAGGACCCAGTACTTC | CASSEGARTQYF
. | TRBJ1-2 | TRBV4-1 | . | TGCGCCAGCAGCCAAGCAAGCACCGCGGGACACTATGGCTACACCTTC | CASSQASTAGHYGYTF
. | TRBJ1-4 | TRBV15 | . | TGTGCCACCAGCAGAGGGATGAATGAAAAACTGTTTTTT | CATSRGMNEKLFF
. | TRBJ2-5 | TRBV6-2/TRBV6-3 | TRBD2 | TGTGCCAGCACTATGGGACTAGGGCGGCAAGAGACCCAGTACTTC | CASTMGLGRQETQYF
. | TRBJ1-4 | TRBV5-1 | . | TGCGCCAGCAGCAATCATCAGGGGCAGGGTAATGAAAAACTGTTTTTT | CASSNHQGQGNEKLFF
few | TRBJ1-5 | TRBV19 | . | TGTGCCAGTAGTATCCAGTGGACGTTGGAGCAGCCCCAGCATTTT | CASSIQWTLEQPQHF
. | TRBJ1-2 | TRBV15 | . | TGTGCCACCAGCAGAGAAATTGGGGCAGGCCCAAATAACTATGGCTACACCTTC | CATSREIGAGPNNYGYTF
. | TRBJ2-3 | TRBV19 | TRBD2 | TGTGCCACCGGGGCGGGAGTAGGGGCAGATACGCAGTATTTT | CATGAGVGADTQYF
. | TRBJ1-3 | TRBV7-8 | . | TGTGCCAGCAGCTCTGGACTCTCTGGAAACACCATATATTTT | CASSSGLSGNTIYF
. | TRBJ2-1 | TRBV4-1 | . | TGCGCCAGCAGCCAAGGACTAGGGGGCAGTGAGCAGTTCTTC | CASSQGLGGSEQFF
. | TRBJ2-7 | TRBV27 | . | TGTGCCAGCAGTTTAAGGGGCGGGTTGGCCTACGAGCAGTACTTC | CASSLRGGLAYEQYF
once | TRBJ2-5 | TRBV7-1 | TRBD2 | TGTGCCAGCAGCGGATTCGACGGTAGCGGGAGACCCCAAGAGACCCAGTACTTC | CASSGFDGSGRPQETQYF
. | TRBJ2-5 | TRBV7-2 | TRBD1 | TGTGCCAGCAGCGACAGGGGGCGGCGAGAGACCCAGTACTTC | CASSDRGRRETQYF
. | TRBJ2-1 | TRBV29-1 | TRBD1 | TGCAGCGTTCTAGGACAGGGTCGAAACCCCTATGAGCAGTTCTTC | CSVLGQGRNPYEQFF
. | TRBJ2-7 | TRBV20-1 | . | TGCAGTGCTAGAGCCCCCGGTAGGGGGGAGGAGCAGTACTTC | CSARAPGRGEEQYF
few | TRBJ1-3 | TRBV12-3/TRBV12-4 | . | TGTGCCAGCAGTCTCCTTCTAAGGGGAAACACCATATATTTT | CASSLLLRGNTIYF
. | TRBJ2-3 | TRBV24-1 | TRBD2 | TGTGCCACCAGTGAGAGCGGGGGCACAGATACGCAGTATTTT | CATSESGGTDTQYF